This is a list of T cell receptor beta chains from one sample in a study of cytomegalovirus exposure and HLA in healthy donors. Sequenced by immunoSEQ multiplex PCR; TCRdb stores in-frame clones only, minus some. This table holds about 94,000 clones, 75% to 80% found once. The specimen sequenced was PBMCs. These receptors originate from a woman aged 40 to 55 in good health and CMV-seronegative. Both conserved end residues are trimmed from each CDR3. Expanded clones get a size class; other rows say once, few or many, or leave the size out.

abundance | v_gene | CDR3aa
once | TRBV9 | ASSVSGGDTGELF
. | TRBV19 | ATGGGAGGTDTQY
. | TRBV10-3 | AISESGQVVTYEQY
few | TRBV6-1 | ASSETSGGVYEQY
. | TRBV30 | ASFAGPYNEQF
. | TRBV15 | ATSSGTRLTGELF
. | TRBV15 | ATSRGRQGLGTEAF
. | TRBV19 | ASSTGNWGYGYT
. | TRBV27 | ASKQGGAEAF
. | TRBV29-1 | SVFGGEYTEAL
. | TRBV6-5 | ASSYGGGNSPLH
. | TRBV30 | AASGEETQY
many | TRBV2 | ASSSHSGGSTYEQY
. | TRBV5-6 | ASSPLAGGTGELF
few | TRBV11-3 | ASSLGGENTEAF
. | TRBV4-3 | ASSQGGRDGREKLF
. | TRBV5-8 | ASSLVQGYNQPQH
. | TRBV7-2 | ASSSSRVSGNTIY
. | TRBV12-2 | ASRLIAGVGTDTQY
few | TRBV7-9 | ASRTAGTNYGYT
once | TRBV27 | ASSSWNTEAF
. | TRBV7-7 | ASSRDQAFTGELF
. | TRBV5-5 | ASSSGGYEQY
. | TRBV11-3 | ASSVSGTENTEAF
. | TRBV9 | ASSLGSGGQETQY
. | TRBV19 | ASSEGVGYGYT
. | TRBV15 | ATSRGSGGIYEQY
few | TRBV4-3 | ASSSSGGTGDVVYEQY
. | TRBV9 | ASSVESGGRDTQY
. | TRBV5-1 | ASSLAGGSGSTDTQY
. | TRBV4-1 | ASSLTSGFSYEQY
. | TRBV10-3 | AISNPTITRDRNYGYT
once | TRBV2 | ASRGDRQETQY
. | TRBV2 | AGALHNYGYT
once | TRBV2 | ASSSQGAKDEKLF
. | TRBV7-2 | ASSLAARPGGYT
once | TRBV4-3 | ASSQGRGGRYNEQF
. | TRBV5-4 | ASSLGPRGAEGQPQH
. | TRBV9 | ASSAPSTGGYSPLH
. | TRBV10-3 | AIMDPSQRGANVLT
. | TRBV5-1 | ASSLRGRPYEQY
once | TRBV27 | ASSFQRGSSYNEQF
. | TRBV5-1 | ASSLWGQQETQY
. | TRBV5-8 | ASSQHWGQGGLAYEQY
. | TRBV28 | ASSLISWDSEAF
. | TRBV5-1 | ASSTGTGATEAF
once | TRBV25-1 | ASSEYGGTYSYEQY
. | TRBV29-1 | SVAGQGVDQPQH
. | TRBV30 | AWSVQSRGEQF
. | TRBV4-1 | ASSQDKGLRETQY
. | TRBV29-1 | SVVPGSNEQF
. | TRBV19 | ASSMSRDTDTQY
few | TRBV30 | AWSFGGEAF
. | TRBV7-3 | ASSALERGSSYEQY
. | TRBV6-6 | ASSTGLAGGSEQY
. | TRBV5-4 | ASSLWTGGSSGPEAF
. | TRBV7-2 | ASSPAGGGAYETQY
. | TRBV2 | ASTSSYNEQF
. | TRBV7-9 | ASTVGTPLKGTYEQY
. | TRBV7-9 | ASSLGQGTYNSPLH